The clone carrying this T cell receptor beta chain was seen repeatedly, ten times or more. The sample originates from a study of CD8 T cells in ankylosing spondylitis. MiXCR, applied by TCRdb to the 5' RACE reads, yields one record per CDR3 protein. The data hold about 220,000 distinct CDR3 sequences, with roughly 24% observed a single time. Germline V gives CDR1 ENHRY, CDR2 SYGVKD. This CDR3 comprises 13 residues. V shed 4 bases and J shed 3 bases, with 8 bases lying between them. The chain is built from TRBV10-3 and TRBJ2-3; D is ambiguous. The sequencing input was blood, either unsorted or a sorted T cell fraction (not recorded which). The receptor was derived from a male donor with ankylosing spondylitis or in good health (not recorded which). CDR3 sequence (DNA): TGTGCCATCAGTGGGAAAGCGACAGATACGCAGTATTTT. This encodes CAISGKATDTQYF.